One sample yielded the 12 T cell receptor beta chains listed below, sequenced in a study of cytomegalovirus exposure and HLA in healthy donors. The PCR made use of 60 Vbeta and 13 Jbeta primers. Method: immunoSEQ multiplex PCR; TCRdb's copy keeps in-frame clones and lacks some. Of around 110,000 clones listed, about 59% are singletons. Sample: PBMCs. The receptors were sampled from a woman in her thirties or forties in good health and CMV-seropositive.

Turning to this clone: One end of the junction does not line up with germline, which may come from a read error. The chain couples TRBV7-7 to TRBJ1-4, with 9 positions matching TRBD1. The CDR3 length is 13 residues. CDR1 and CDR2 from the germline V gene are SSHAT and FNYEAQ (reference sequence). CDR3 sequence (DNA): TGTGCTAGCAGCTCCGGGACAGGGAATGAACTGTTTTTT. It codes for CASSSGTGNELFF.

The gene calls are TRBV27 and TRBJ2-7; no reliable D call. The CDR3 spans 8 residues. V lost 8 bases to trimming and J lost 8 bases, with 4 bases between them. Per the germline V gene, CDR1 is MNHEY and CDR2 is SMNVEV (reference sequence). CDR3 coding DNA: TGTGCCAGCTCTCAGCAGTACTTC. Its translation is CASSQQYF.

The CDR3 bases are TGTGCCAGCAGCTTGGGAGCTGGCACAGATACGCAGTATTTT. Translation: CASSLGAGTDTQYF. V is TRBV5-6 and J is TRBJ2-3; D unresolved. The CDR3 totals 14 residues. Germline V CDR1 and CDR2: SGHDT, YYEEEE. Trimming removed 0 bases from V and 1 base from J, with 6 bases in between.

This clone was seen only a few times. The chain uses TRBV6-5 and TRBJ1-2; TRBD1 agrees at 9 bases. The V and J ends lost 6 bases and 4 bases, in that order; junction bases with no gene match: 9. Germline CDR1 and CDR2: MNHEY and SVGAGI. The CDR3 covers 15 residues. In DNA form, the CDR3 reads TGTGCCAGCAGGATAATGACAGGGGGTACCTATGGCTACACCTTC. It translates to CASRIMTGGTYGYTF.

This chain connects TRBV25-1 to TRBJ1-4; 8 bases match TRBD1. This CDR3 spans 16 amino acids. J gave up 5 bases and V 2 bases, and 7 bases lay outside the gene matches. The germline gives CDR1 MGHDK, CDR2 SYGVNS. The chain's CDR3 is CASSEPGTGKNEKLFF. In nucleotides, the CDR3 is TGTGCCAGCAGTGAACCGGGGACAGGAAAAAATGAAAAACTGTTTTTT. The full variable domain, completed using reference TRBV25-1 and TRBJ1-4, is EADIYQTPRYLVIGTGKKITLECSQTMGHDKMYWYQQDPGMELHLIHYSYGVNSTEKGDLSSESTVSRIRTEHFPLTLESARPSHTSQYLCASSEPGTGKNEKLFFGSGTQLSVL.

A word on this clone: Sequence at one end of the junction differs from germline and may be a read error. The sample carries other DNA sequences with the same CDR3. V gene TRBV14 combines with J gene TRBJ2-7; 9 positions match TRBD1. CDR1 is SGHDN and CDR2 is FVKESK in the germline V gene. This CDR3 has 15 residues. CDR3 in DNA: TGCGCCAGCAGCCCATACAGGGGGCCTACCTACGAGCAGTACTTC. Its protein is CASSPYRGPTYEQYF.

In this sample, this clone turned up a few times. The gene calls are TRBV29-1 and TRBJ2-6; 10 bases map to TRBD2. CDR3 length equals 17 residues. Per the germline V gene, CDR1 is SQVTM and CDR2 is ANQGSEA. Trimming cost V 1 base and J 0 bases; bases outside gene matches: 3. This chain's CDR3 is CSVEGVAGGSGANVLTF. CDR3 nucleotides: TGCAGCGTTGAAGGAGTAGCGGGAGGCTCTGGGGCCAACGTCCTGACTTTC.

In its sample, this clone was seen a few times. This rearrangement joins TRBV7-9 to TRBJ2-7, with 12 bases lining up with TRBD1. CDR1 and CDR2 from the germline V gene are SEHNR and FQNEAQ (reference sequence). J gave up 7 bases and V 1 base, and 5 bases lay outside the gene matches. The CDR3 has 15 amino acids. The CDR3 DNA reads as TGTGCCAGCAGCTTAGAGGGACAGGGGGCGTGGGAGCAGTACTTC. It translates to CASSLEGQGAWEQYF.

The rearrangement links TRBV19 to TRBJ1-6, with 7 positions matching TRBD1. Germline V gene lookup returns CDR1 LNHDA and CDR2 SQIVND (reference sequence). This CDR3 has 13 residues. J lost 7 bases, V lost 11 bases, and 8 bases had no gene match. CDR3 amino acids: CASSDRVNSPLHF. The CDR3 region has the DNA TGTGCCTCCTCCGACAGGGTGAATTCACCCCTCCACTTT.

The chain is built from TRBV29-1 and TRBJ1-3; D is possibly TRBD1 (5 bases). Germline-derived CDR1 and CDR2 are SQVTM and ANQGSEA. There are 15 residues in the CDR3. V was trimmed by 0 bases and J by 0 bases, leaving 9 bases between them. The CDR3 bases are TGCAGCGTTGAAGAGCCGGGGGGCTCTGGAAACACCATATATTTT. It yields the protein CSVEEPGGSGNTIYF. The complete variable domain, with remaining parts taken from reference TRBV29-1 and TRBJ1-3, reads SAVISQKPSRDICQRGTSLTIQCQVDSQVTMMFWYRQQPGQSLTLIATANQGSEATYESGFVIDKFPISRPNLTFSTLTVSNMSPEDSSIYLCSVEEPGGSGNTIYFGEGSWLTVV.

The rearrangement joins TRBV9 to TRBJ2-1; 11 bases align to TRBD2. The CDR3 contains 20 residues. V dropped 3 bases and J dropped 7; count of bases not matched to a gene: 21. Germline-derived CDR1 and CDR2 are SGDLS and YYNGEE. The CDR3 loop reads CASSGTSGSPGELWGNEQFF. The CDR3 DNA follows: TGTGCCAGCAGCGGTACTAGCGGGAGCCCCGGGGAGCTTTGGGGGAATGAGCAGTTCTTC.

This sequence joins TRBV4-1 and TRBJ2-5; maybe TRBD1 (5 bases). The last part of the DNA fits TRBJ2-7 better; the J call may be wrong. This CDR3 is 14 amino acids long. Germline V gene data show CDR1 as MGHRA and CDR2 as YSYEKL. This CDR3 is CASSQFGHRYEQYF. In DNA form, the CDR3 reads TGCGCCAGCAGCCAATTCGGACACCGCTACGAGCAGTACTTC.